The T cell receptor (beta chain) described here comes from a study of T cell repertoires in cytomegalovirus infection. Germline V gives CDR1 MNHEY, CDR2 SMNVEV (reference sequence). The CDR3 consists of 16 residues. Each CDR3 protein gets one entry after TCRdb re-called the reads with MiXCR. Altogether hundreds of thousands of distinct CDR3 sequences are present, more than 25% being singletons, with the ten largest covering more than 12%. As concerns this clonotype: Its target is not known. A junction boundary mismatches the germline segment, possibly from a read error.

The source of this sequence is a human donor in good health (CMV status not recorded). Some clones in this sample may be carry-over from other donors' samples. The source was cultured CD8+ T cells from PBMCs, collected from culture after CMV antigen stimulation. This chain joins TRBV27 and TRBJ2-1; 8 bases align to TRBD2. CDR3: CANSLVSGASYNEQFF. The CDR3 nucleotides read TGTGCCAACAGTTTAGTTAGCGGGGCCTCCTACAATGAGCAGTTCTTC.